Each of the 13 T cell receptor beta chains below was sequenced from the same sample in a study of blood T cell repertoires in COVID-19. TCRdb keeps only in-frame clones here, not all; method: immunoSEQ multiplex PCR. The sample contains 50,000 to 70,000 clones, around three quarters of which appear only once. The sample comprised peripheral blood. These receptors came from a man in his 60s with acute or convalescent COVID-19.

V gene TRBV28 combines with J gene TRBJ2-7; 9 bases are shared with TRBD1. CDR1 and CDR2 (germline): MDHEN, SYDVKM. J gave up 4 bases and V 4 bases, and 20 bases lay outside the gene matches. The CDR3 length is 19 residues. As DNA, the CDR3 is TGTGCCAGCAGTTCCTATTCCCACCTCGGGACAGGGAAGCTGTACGAGCAGTACTTC. This encodes CASSSYSHLGTGKLYEQYF.

The gene calls are TRBV29-1 and TRBJ2-1, with TRBD2 as a possible D gene (7 bases). There are 14 residues in the CDR3. V lost 1 base, J lost 3 bases, and 10 bases lay in between. The germline CDR1 and CDR2 sequences are SQVTM and ANQGSEA. The CDR3 DNA reads as TGCAGCGTTGAAGGCGGGGGCGACTACAATGAGCAGTTCTTC. Its translation: CSVEGGGDYNEQFF.

This clone was found a few times. The chain couples TRBV7-8 to TRBJ2-1; 11 bases fit TRBD2. The germline gives CDR1 SGHVS, CDR2 FQNEAQ. V trimming: 5 bases; J trimming: 8 bases; junction bases outside the gene matches: 11. The CDR3 runs to 16 residues. CDR3: CASSLTTSGIEDEQFF. CDR3 sequence (DNA): TGTGCCAGCAGCCTAACGACTAGCGGGATCGAGGATGAGCAGTTCTTC.

This clone was detected once. In nucleotides, the CDR3 is TGTGCCAGCAGCCAAGCGGGAGGGGCAGGGGCAGATACGCAGTATTTT. Its protein is CASSQAGGAGADTQYF. This chain links TRBV3-1 (or the pseudogene TRBV3-2) with TRBJ2-3, with 8 bases that match TRBD2. This CDR3 has 16 amino acids. V shed 1 base and J 4 bases; nucleotides not matched to a gene: 7. Germline V gene lookup returns CDR1 LGHDT and CDR2 YNNKEL (reference sequence).

V and J are TRBV6-6 and TRBJ1-1; a weak D match, TRBD1 (5 bases). Per germline, CDR1 MNHNY and CDR2 SVGAGI (reference sequence). The CDR3 length is 16 residues. The V and J ends lost 4 bases and 1 base respectively, with 16 bases between them. In nucleotides, the CDR3 is TGTGCCAGCAGTTCTAGTCGACAGTCGGCGAACACTGAAGCTTTCTTT. It yields the protein CASSSSRQSANTEAFF.

The V and J genes are TRBV28 and TRBJ1-4; no reliable D call. V lost 6 bases to trimming and J lost 3 bases, with 26 bases between them. Per the germline V gene, CDR1 is MDHEN and CDR2 is SYDVKM. CDR3 length: 19 residues. CDR3 protein: CASRDAGGYSLVANEKLFF. The CDR3 DNA follows: TGTGCCAGCAGGGATGCCGGCGGATACTCCCTCGTAGCTAATGAAAAACTGTTTTTT.

The chain joins TRBV12-3 or TRBV12-4 to TRBJ1-5; 7 nucleotides line up with TRBD1. The CDR3 is made up of 13 amino acids. V was pared by 3 bases and J by 5 bases, with 1 base of the junction left unmatched. The CDR3 sequence is CASSFRGDQPQHF. The CDR3 DNA is TGTGCCAGCAGTTTCAGGGGGGATCAGCCCCAGCATTTT.

This chain joins TRBV6-5 and TRBJ2-3, with 7 bases aligning to TRBD2. Germline loops: CDR1 MNHEY, CDR2 SVGAGI. The CDR3 runs 14 residues. V trimming: 2 bases; J trimming: 3 bases; junction bases outside the gene matches: 2. CDR3 residues: CASSYSSGTDTQYF. The CDR3 DNA is TGTGCCAGCAGTTACAGTAGCGGGACAGATACGCAGTATTTT.

The V gene is TRBV6-5, the J gene TRBJ1-1, with TRBD1 matching 8 bases. The length of the CDR3 is 13 residues. V shed 6 bases and J 5 bases; nucleotides not matched to a gene: 5. Germline V gene lookup returns CDR1 MNHEY and CDR2 SVGAGI. DNA for the CDR3: TGTGCCAGCAGACGGGACAGGCTTACTGAAGCTTTCTTT. Protein product: CASRRDRLTEAFF.

This clone was observed a handful of times. The CDR3 is CASSQGADEAFF. The CDR3, as DNA: TGCGCCAGCAGCCAAGGTGCGGATGAAGCTTTCTTT. The V and J genes are TRBV4-1 and TRBJ1-1; D is undetermined. V gave up 1 base and J gave up 7 bases, with 7 bases separating them. CDR3 length: 12 residues. Germline CDR1 and CDR2: MGHRA and YSYEKL.

The chain has TRBV27 and TRBJ2-7, with TRBD2 matching over 14 bases. CDR3 length: 17 residues. V dropped 7 bases and J dropped 1; count of bases not matched to a gene: 9. In germline, CDR1 is MNHEY, CDR2 SMNVEV (reference sequence). CDR3 sequence reads: CASKRGLAGEGSYEQYF. The DNA of the CDR3 is TGTGCCAGCAAGCGGGGACTAGCGGGAGAAGGATCCTACGAGCAGTACTTC.

CDR3 sequence reads: CASSLTGYDSYEQYF. CDR3 in DNA: TGTGCCAGCTCATTGACAGGGTACGACTCCTACGAGCAGTACTTC. This rearrangement joins TRBV18 to TRBJ2-7, with TRBD1 matching over 7 bases. This CDR3 has 15 amino acids. With V trimmed by 5 bases and J by 0 bases, 7 bases remained unmatched. In germline, CDR1 is KGHSH, CDR2 LQKENI.

The chain combines TRBV6-6 with TRBJ2-3, with 11 nucleotides matching TRBD2. Unmatched junction bases numbered 8, after V lost 4 bases and J lost 5 bases. There are 16 residues in the CDR3. Germline loops: CDR1 MNHNY, CDR2 SVGAGI (reference sequence). CDR3: CASSSQLAGVGDTQYF. The CDR3 DNA follows: TGTGCCAGCAGTTCCCAACTAGCGGGGGTGGGAGATACGCAGTATTTT.